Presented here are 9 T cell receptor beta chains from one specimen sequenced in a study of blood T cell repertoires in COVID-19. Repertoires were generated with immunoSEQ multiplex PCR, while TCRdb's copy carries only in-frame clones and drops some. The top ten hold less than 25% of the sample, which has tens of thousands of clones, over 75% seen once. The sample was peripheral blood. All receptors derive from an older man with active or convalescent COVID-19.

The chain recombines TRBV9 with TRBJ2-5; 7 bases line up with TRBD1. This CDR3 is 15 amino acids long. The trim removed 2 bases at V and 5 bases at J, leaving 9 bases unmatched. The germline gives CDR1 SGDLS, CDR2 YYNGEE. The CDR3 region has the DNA TGTGCCAGCAGCGTCCGACAGGGCGGCGGGGAGACCCAGTACTTC. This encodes CASSVRQGGGETQYF.

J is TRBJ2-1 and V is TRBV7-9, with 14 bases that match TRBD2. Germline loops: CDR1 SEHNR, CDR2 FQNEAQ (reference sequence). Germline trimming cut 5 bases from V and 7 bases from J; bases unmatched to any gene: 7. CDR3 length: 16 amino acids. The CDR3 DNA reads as TGTGCCAGCAGCCGGACTAGCGGGGGGCCGAAGAATGAGCAGTTCTTC. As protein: CASSRTSGGPKNEQFF.

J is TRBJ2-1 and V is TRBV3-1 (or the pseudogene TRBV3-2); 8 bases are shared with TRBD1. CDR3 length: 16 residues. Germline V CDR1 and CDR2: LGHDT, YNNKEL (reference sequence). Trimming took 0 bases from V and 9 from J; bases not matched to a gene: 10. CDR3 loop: CASSQELGQGSGEQFF. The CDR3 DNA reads TGTGCCAGCAGCCAAGAGTTAGGACAGGGTTCGGGTGAGCAGTTCTTC.

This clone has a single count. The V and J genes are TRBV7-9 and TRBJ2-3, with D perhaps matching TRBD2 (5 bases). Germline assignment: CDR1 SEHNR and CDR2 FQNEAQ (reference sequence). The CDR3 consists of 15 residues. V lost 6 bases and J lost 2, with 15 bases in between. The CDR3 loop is CASSRLGGITDTQYF. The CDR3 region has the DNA TGTGCCAGCAGTCGTCTAGGAGGAATCACAGATACGCAGTATTTT.

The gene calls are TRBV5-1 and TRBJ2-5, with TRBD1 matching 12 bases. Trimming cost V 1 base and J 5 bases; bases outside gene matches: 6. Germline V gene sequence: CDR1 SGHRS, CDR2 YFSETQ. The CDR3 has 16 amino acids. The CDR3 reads CASSLQGTGGLETQYF. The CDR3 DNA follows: TGCGCCAGCAGCTTGCAAGGGACAGGGGGCTTGGAGACCCAGTACTTC.

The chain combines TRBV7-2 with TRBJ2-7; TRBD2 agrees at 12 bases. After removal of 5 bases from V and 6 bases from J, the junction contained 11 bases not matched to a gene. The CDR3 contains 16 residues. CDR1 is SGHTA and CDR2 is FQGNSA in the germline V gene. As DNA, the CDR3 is TGTGCCAGCAGCACACGGACTAGCGGGGATGGTGGCGAGCAGTACTTC. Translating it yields CASSTRTSGDGGEQYF.

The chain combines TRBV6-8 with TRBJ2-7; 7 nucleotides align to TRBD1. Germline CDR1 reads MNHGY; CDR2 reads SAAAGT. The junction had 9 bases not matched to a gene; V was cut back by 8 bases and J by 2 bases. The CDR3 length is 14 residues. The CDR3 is CASSWTGVTYEQYF. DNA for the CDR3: TGTGCCAGCTCCTGGACAGGCGTTACCTACGAGCAGTACTTC.

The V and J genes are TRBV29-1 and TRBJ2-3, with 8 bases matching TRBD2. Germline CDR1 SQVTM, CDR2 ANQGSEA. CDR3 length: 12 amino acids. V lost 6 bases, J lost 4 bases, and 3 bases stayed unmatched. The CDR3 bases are TGCAGCGTAGCGGGGGTTGCAGATACGCAGTATTTT. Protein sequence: CSVAGVADTQYF.

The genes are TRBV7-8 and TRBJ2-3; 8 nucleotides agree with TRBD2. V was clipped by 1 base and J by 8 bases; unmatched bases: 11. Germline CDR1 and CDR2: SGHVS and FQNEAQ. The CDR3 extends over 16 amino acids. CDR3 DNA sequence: TGTGCCAGCAGCTTAGAGTCGGGGGGGTCCTCGATTACGCAGTATTTT. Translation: CASSLESGGSSITQYF. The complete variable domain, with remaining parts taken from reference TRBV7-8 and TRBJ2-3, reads GAGVSQSPRYKVAKRGQDVALRCDPISGHVSLFWYQQALGQGPEFLTYFQNEAQLDKSGLPSDRFFAERPEGSVSTLKIQRTQQEDSAVYLCASSLESGGSSITQYFGPGTRLTVL.